This T cell receptor beta chain was captured by sequencing in a study of Ad26.COV2.S vaccination and SARS-CoV-2 variants. Overall study context: Trial arm assignment for the donor was COV1001 Ad26.COV2.S. The study gave Ad26.COV2.S intramuscularly, once or twice 56 days apart. Study-level findings and limits: Total T cell responses were possibly underestimated by TCR breadth and depth analyses.

The sample holds a few counts of this clone. Its cognate antigen is unknown. Treatment noted: about 20 received Ad26.COV2.S at low or high dose, single or two shots; 5 received placebo; per-sample allocation not given. At day 63 after the first vaccine or placebo injection, samples were drawn. Germline values: CDR1 MNHEY, CDR2 SVGAGI. The CDR3 loop spans 14 amino acids. The V segment lost 2 bases and the J segment 3 bases; nucleotides outside the gene matches: 2. Assay: immunoSEQ multiplex PCR; the TCRdb copy retains only in-frame clones and omits some. Counted here are some 410,000 clones, 80% to 95% occurring once; the ten biggest clones make up about 1.7%.

This chain links TRBV6-5 with TRBJ1-2, with 8 bases matching TRBD1. The sequence came from a person between 18 and 60 years old who received the Ad26.COV2.S COVID-19 vaccine or a placebo. The source was peripheral blood, collected in a trial of Ad26.COV2.S vaccine versus placebo. In DNA form, the CDR3 reads TGTGCCAGCAGTTACGGGACAGGACACTATGGCTACACCTTC. It is translated as CASSYGTGHYGYTF.